This T cell receptor beta chain was recorded in a study of control samples from healthy donors and cancer patients (dated by TCRdb to 2018 to 2021). A remark on this clone: Its antigen is still unknown. No base quality values were provided; no much bigger clone lies one nucleotide off.

The protocol used for the library was the immunoSEQ multiplex PCR assay. Sourced from immuneACCESS, this table was stored by TCRdb with only in-frame sequences that have V and J called. A share of the clones is absent; for the studies checked, an unresolved V gene accounts for under half, and the remainder has no known explanation. This sample holds around 140,000 clones; about 90% were observed only once. The ten largest clones take up 6% to 9% of the sample. CDR3 length: 13 amino acids, cysteine to phenylalanine. The only DNA kept is the CDR3, 39 bases in frame from the first base. V is pruned by 6 bases and J by 9 bases, leaving 6 bases of the junction without a gene match. Sequences MNHEY (CDR1) and SVGAGI (CDR2) are obtained from the germline V gene.

This TCR came from a man aged 18 to 29 in good health. Sequencing input: blood. The chain was built from TRBV6-5 and TRBJ2-1; TRBD2 fits 9 bases in the junction. The DNA sequence follows: TGTGCCAGCAGAGGGCTAGCGGGGTCTGAGCAGTTCTTC. Its translation reads: CASRGLAGSEQFF.